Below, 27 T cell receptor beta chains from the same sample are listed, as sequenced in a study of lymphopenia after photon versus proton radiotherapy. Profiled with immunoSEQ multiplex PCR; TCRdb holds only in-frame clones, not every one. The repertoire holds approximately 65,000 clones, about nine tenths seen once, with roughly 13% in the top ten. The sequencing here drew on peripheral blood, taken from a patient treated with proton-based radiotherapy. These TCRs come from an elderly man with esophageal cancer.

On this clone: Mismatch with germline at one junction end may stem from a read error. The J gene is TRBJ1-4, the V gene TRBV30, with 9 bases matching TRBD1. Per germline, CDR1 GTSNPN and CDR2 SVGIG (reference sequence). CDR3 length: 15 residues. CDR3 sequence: CARSPPGTGSEKLFF. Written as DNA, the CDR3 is TGTGCCCGGAGTCCCCCGGGGACAGGGAGTGAAAAACTGTTTTTT.

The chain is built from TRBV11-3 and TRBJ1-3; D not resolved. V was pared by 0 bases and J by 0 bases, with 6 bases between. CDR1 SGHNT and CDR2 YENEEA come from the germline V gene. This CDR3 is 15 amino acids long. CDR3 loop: CASSLDFSSGNTIYF. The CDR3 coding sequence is TGTGCCAGCAGCTTAGATTTCAGCTCTGGAAACACCATATATTTT.

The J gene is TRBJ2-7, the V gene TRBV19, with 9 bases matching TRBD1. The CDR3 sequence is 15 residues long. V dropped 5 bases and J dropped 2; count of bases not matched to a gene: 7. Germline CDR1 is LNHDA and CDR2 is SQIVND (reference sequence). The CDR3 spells CASSFGTGTTYEQYF. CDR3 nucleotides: TGTGCCAGTAGTTTTGGGACAGGGACCACCTACGAGCAGTACTTC.

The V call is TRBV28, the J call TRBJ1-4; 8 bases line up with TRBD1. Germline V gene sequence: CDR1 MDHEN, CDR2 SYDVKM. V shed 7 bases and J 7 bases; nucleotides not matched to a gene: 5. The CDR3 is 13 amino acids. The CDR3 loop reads CASNARGREKLFF. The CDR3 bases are TGTGCCAGCAACGCCAGGGGGCGTGAAAAACTGTTTTTT.

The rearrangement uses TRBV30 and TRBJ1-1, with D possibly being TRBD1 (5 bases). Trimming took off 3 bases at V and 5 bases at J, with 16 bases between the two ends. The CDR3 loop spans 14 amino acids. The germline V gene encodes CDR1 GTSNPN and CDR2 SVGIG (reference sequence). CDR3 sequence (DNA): TGTGCCTGGAGCCTGGCCGCGGGGCTGACTGAAGCTTTCTTT. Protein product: CAWSLAAGLTEAFF.

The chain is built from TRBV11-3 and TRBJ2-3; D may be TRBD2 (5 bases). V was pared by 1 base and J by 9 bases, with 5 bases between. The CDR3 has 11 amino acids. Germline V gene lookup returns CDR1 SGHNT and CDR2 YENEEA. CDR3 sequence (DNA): TGTGCCAGCAGCTTAGGCGGGACGCAGTATTTT. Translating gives CASSLGGTQYF.

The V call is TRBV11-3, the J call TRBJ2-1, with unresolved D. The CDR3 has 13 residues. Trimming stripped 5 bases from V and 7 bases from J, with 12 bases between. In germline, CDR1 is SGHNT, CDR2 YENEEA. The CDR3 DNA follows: TGTGCCAGCAGCCTCAACCCACTAAATGAGCAGTTCTTC. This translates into CASSLNPLNEQFF.

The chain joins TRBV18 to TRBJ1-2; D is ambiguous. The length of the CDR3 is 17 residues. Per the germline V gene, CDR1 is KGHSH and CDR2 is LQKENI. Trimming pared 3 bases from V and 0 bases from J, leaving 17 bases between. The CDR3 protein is CASSPIGHGETNYGYTF. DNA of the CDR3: TGTGCCAGCTCACCCATCGGGCACGGGGAGACTAACTATGGCTACACCTTC.

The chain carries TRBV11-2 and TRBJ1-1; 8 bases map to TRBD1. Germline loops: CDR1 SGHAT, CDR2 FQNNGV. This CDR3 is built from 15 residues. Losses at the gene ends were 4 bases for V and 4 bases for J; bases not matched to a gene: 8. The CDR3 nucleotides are TGTGCCAGCAGCTCCAGCAGGGGGCGGACCACTGAAGCTTTCTTT. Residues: CASSSSRGRTTEAFF.

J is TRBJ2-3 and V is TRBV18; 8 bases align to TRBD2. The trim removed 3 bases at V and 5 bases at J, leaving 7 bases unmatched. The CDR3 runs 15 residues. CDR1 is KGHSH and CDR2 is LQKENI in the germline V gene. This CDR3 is CASSPTAGVKDTQYF. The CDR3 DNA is TGTGCCAGCTCACCTACAGCGGGAGTAAAAGATACGCAGTATTTT.

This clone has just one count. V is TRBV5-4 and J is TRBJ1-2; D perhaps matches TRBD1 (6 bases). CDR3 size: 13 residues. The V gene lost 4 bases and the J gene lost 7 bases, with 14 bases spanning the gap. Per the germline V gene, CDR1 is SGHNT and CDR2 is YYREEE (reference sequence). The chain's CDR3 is CASSAGQNPGYTF. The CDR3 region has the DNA TGTGCCAGCAGCGCCGGACAGAATCCTGGCTACACCTTC.

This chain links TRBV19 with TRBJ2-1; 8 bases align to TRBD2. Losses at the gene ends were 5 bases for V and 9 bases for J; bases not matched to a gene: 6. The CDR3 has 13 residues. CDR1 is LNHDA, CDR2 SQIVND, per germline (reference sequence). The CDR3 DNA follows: TGTGCCAGTAGTGCCGGGGGGGCAGGTGAGCAGTTCTTC. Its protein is CASSAGGAGEQFF.

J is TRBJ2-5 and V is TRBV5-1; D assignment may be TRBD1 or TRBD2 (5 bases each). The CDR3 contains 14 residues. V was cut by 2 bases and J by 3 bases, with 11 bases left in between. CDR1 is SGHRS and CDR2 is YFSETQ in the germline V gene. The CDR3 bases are TGCGCCAGCAGCTTTGGGGGTATTAAAGAGACCCAGTACTTC. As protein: CASSFGGIKETQYF.

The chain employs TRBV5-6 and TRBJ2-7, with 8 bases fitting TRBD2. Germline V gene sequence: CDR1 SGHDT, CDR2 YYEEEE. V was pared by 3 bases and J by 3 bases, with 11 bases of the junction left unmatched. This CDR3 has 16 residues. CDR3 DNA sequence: TGTGCCAGCAGCTCCCTTTCAGGACTAGCTTTCTACGAGCAGTACTTC. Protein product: CASSSLSGLAFYEQYF.

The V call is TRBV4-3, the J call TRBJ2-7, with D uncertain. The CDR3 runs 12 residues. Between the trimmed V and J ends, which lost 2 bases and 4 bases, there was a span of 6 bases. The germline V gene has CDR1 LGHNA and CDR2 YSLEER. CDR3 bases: TGCGCCAGCAGCCAAAGAGGATACGAGCAGTACTTC. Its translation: CASSQRGYEQYF.

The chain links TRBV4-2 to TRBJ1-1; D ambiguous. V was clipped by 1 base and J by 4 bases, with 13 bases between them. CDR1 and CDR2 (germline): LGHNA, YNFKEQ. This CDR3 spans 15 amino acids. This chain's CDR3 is CASSQVSQVGTEAFF. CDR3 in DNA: TGTGCCAGCAGCCAAGTTAGCCAAGTGGGCACTGAAGCTTTCTTT.

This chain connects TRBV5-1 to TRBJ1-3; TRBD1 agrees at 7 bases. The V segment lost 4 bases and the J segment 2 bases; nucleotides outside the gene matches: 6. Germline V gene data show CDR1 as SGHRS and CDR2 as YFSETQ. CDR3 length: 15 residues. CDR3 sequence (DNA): TGCGCCAGCAGCCCGACAGGGTTGGCTGGAAACACCATATATTTT. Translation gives CASSPTGLAGNTIYF.

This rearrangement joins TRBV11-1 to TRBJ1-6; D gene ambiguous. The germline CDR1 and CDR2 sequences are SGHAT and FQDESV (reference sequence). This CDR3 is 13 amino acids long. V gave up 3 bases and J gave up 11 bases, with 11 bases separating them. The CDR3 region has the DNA TGTGCCAGCAGCTTCGATGGGCCCACACCCCTCCACTTT. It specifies CASSFDGPTPLHF.

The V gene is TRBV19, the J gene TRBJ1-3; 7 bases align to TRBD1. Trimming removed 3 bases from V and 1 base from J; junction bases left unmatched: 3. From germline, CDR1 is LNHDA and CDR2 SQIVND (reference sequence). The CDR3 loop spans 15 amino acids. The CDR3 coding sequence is TGTGCCAGTAGTATTTCACAGGGGTCTGGAAACACCATATATTTT. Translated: CASSISQGSGNTIYF.

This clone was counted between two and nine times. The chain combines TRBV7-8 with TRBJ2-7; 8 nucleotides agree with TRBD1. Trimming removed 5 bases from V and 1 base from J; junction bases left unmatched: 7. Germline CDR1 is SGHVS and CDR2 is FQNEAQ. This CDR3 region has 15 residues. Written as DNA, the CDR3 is TGTGCCAGCAGCCCATACCGGGACAGGTCCTACGAGCAGTACTTC. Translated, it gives CASSPYRDRSYEQYF. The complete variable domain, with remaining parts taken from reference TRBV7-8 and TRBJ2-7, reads GAGVSQSPRYKVAKRGQDVALRCDPISGHVSLFWYQQALGQGPEFLTYFQNEAQLDKSGLPSDRFFAERPEGSVSTLKIQRTQQEDSAVYLCASSPYRDRSYEQYFGPGTRLTVT.

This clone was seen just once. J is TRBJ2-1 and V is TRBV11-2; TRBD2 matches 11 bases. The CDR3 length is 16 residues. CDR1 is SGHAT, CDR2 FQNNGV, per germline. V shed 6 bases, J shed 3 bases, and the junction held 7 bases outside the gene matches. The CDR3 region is CASSSQGLAVYNEQFF. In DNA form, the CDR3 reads TGTGCCAGCAGTTCGCAGGGACTAGCGGTCTACAATGAGCAGTTCTTC.

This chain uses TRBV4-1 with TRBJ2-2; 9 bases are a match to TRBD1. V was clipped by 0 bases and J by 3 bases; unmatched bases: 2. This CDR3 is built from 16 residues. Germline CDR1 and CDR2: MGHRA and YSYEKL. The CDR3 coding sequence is TGCGCCAGCAGCCAAGACGACAGGGGGGACACCGGGGAGCTGTTTTTT. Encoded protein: CASSQDDRGDTGELFF.

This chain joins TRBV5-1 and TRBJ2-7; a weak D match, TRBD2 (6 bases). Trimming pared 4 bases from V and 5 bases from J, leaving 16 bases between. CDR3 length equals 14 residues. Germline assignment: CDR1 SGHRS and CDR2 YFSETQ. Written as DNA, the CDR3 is TGCGCCAGCAGCGATCCTTCGGGCGGGGACGAGCAGTACTTC. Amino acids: CASSDPSGGDEQYF.

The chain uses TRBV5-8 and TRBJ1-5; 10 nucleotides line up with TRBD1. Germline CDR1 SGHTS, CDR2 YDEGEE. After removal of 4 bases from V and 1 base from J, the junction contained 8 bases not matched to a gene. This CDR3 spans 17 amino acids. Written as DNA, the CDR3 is TGTGCCAGCAGCCTGGGACAGGGGACGGGGAGCAATCAGCCCCAGCATTTT. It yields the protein CASSLGQGTGSNQPQHF. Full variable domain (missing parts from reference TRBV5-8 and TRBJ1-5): EAGVTQSPTHLIKTRGQQATLRCSPISGHTSVYWYQQALGLGLQFLLWYDEGEERNRGNFPPRFSGRQFPNYSSELNVNALELEDSALYLCASSLGQGTGSNQPQHFGDGTRLSIL.

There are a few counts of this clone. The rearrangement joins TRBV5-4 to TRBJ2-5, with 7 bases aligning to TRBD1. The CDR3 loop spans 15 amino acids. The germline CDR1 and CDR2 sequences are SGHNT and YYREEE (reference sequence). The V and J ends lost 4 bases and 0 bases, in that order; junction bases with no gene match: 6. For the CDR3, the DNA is TGTGCCAGCAGCCCGAACAGGGGTTACCAAGAGACCCAGTACTTC. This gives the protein CASSPNRGYQETQYF.

The chain's CDR3 is CASRRLYRKQETQYF. CDR3 nucleotides: TGTGCCAGCAGACGGCTCTACAGGAAGCAAGAGACCCAGTACTTC. This sequence joins TRBV6-1 and TRBJ2-5, with D perhaps TRBD1 (5 bases). This CDR3 comprises 15 residues. V lost 6 bases, J lost 2 bases, and 16 bases lay in between. Germline V gene lookup returns CDR1 MNHNS and CDR2 SASEGT.

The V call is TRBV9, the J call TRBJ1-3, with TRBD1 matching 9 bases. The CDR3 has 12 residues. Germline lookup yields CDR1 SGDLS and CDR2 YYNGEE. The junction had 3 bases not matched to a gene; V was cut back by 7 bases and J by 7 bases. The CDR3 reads CASGGQGNTIYF. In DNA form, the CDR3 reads TGTGCCAGCGGAGGACAGGGGAACACCATATATTTT. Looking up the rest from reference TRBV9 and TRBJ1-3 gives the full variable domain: DSGVTQTPKHLITATGQRVTLRCSPRSGDLSVYWYQQSLDQGLQFLIQYYNGEERAKGNILERFSAQQFPDLHSELNLSSLELGDSALYFCASGGQGNTIYFGEGSWLTVV.